This T cell receptor (beta chain) was recorded in a study of cytomegalovirus exposure and HLA in healthy donors. V lost 6 bases to trimming and J lost 7 bases, with 12 bases between them. Germline CDR1 and CDR2: MNHEY and SVGAGI. CDR3 length: 12 amino acids. A multiplex PCR was run with 60 Vbeta primers and 13 Jbeta primers. Using immunoSEQ multiplex PCR, the repertoire was profiled, and TCRdb retains in-frame clones only, with some absent. Of over 45,000 clones listed, around 78% are singletons. The receptor was isolated from a female donor in good health and CMV-seronegative. V and J are TRBV6-5 and TRBJ1-1; no definite D call. The sample taken for sequencing was PBMCs. CDR3 amino acids: CASRTPQLEAFF. The CDR3 DNA reads as TGTGCCAGCAGGACACCGCAGCTTGAAGCTTTCTTT.